Described below is a single T cell receptor (beta chain) sequence and its context. This sample is part of a study of blood T cell repertoires in COVID-19. Background on the study: Acute-phase and convalescent COVID-19 samples originated in the United States, Italy and Spain.

The CDR3 sequence is 16 residues long. Germline trimming cut 4 bases from V and 0 bases from J; bases unmatched to any gene: 3. CDR1 is SGHVS and CDR2 is FNYEAQ in the germline V gene. Those who participated ranged in age from about 18 to 89 years and resided in 20 to 30 US areas. Cohorts were assigned according to the clinical history that participants reported. Authors' processing steps: Quantification of nucleated cells was approximated via reference gene primer amplification. Method: immunoSEQ multiplex PCR; TCRdb's copy keeps in-frame clones and lacks some. The D gene and trimming were derived from the DNA, and the V and J assignments and clone size from that table. The sample holds approximately 150,000 clones, around 87% seen once.

The source is a man in his sixties who had recovered from COVID-19. J is TRBJ2-2 and V is TRBV7-6; TRBD2 aligns across 9 bases. The specimen sequenced was PBMCs or T cells enriched from blood (not recorded which). This CDR3 reads CASSSSGGSNTGELFF. CDR3 coding DNA: TGTGCCAGCAGCTCGAGCGGGGGGTCGAACACCGGGGAGCTGTTTTTT.